Listed below are T cell receptor beta chains from one sample, sequenced in a study of cytomegalovirus exposure and HLA in healthy donors. The protocol was immunoSEQ multiplex PCR, while the TCRdb copy is restricted to in-frame clones and leaves out a portion. Of 110,000 to 150,000 clones listed, approximately 80% are singletons. The material sequenced was PBMCs. The receptors derive from a man in his forties or fifties in good health and CMV-seronegative. The CDR3 runs from the conserved cysteine through the conserved F or W. A D gene is named only where the DNA matches it firmly. Expanded clones are given a class, and other clones once, few, many or no size at all.

NA,TRBJ2-3,NA,15,TRBV4-3,CASSQDVGGTDTQYF,TGCGCCAGCAGCCAAGATGTAGGGGGAACAGATACGCAGTATTTT
NA,TRBJ2-2,TRBD1,13,TRBV5-1,CASSGRGTGELFF,TGCGCCAGCAGCGGCAGGGGGACGGGGGAGCTGTTTTTT
NA,TRBJ2-7,TRBD2,15,TRBV5-4,CASSSQRGDFYEQYF,TGTGCCAGCAGCTCCCAGCGGGGGGATTTCTACGAGCAGTACTTC
NA,TRBJ1-3,NA,15,TRBV6-4,CASSDSIRVRNTIYF,TGTGCCAGCAGTGACTCGATTAGAGTTAGAAACACCATATATTTT
NA,TRBJ1-2,NA,15,TRBV7-2,CASSQQAEANYGYTF,TGTGCCAGCAGCCAACAGGCGGAAGCTAACTATGGCTACACCTTC
few,TRBJ1-6,NA,17,TRBV6-1,CASSAYRVQGYNSPLHF,TGTGCCAGCAGTGCCTACAGGGTCCAAGGCTATAATTCACCCCTCCACTTT
NA,TRBJ2-3,TRBD2,13,TRBV7-9,CASIAGGPDTQYF,TGTGCCAGCATAGCGGGGGGGCCGGATACGCAGTATTTT
NA,TRBJ1-4,TRBD1,13,TRBV19,CASRDSHNEKLFF,TGTGCCAGTCGGGACAGCCATAATGAAAAACTGTTTTTT
NA,TRBJ2-2,TRBD2,15,TRBV27,CASTDRGGRTGELFF,TGTGCCAGCACCGACCGGGGGGGAAGGACCGGGGAGCTGTTTTTT
NA,TRBJ1-1,NA,15,TRBV14,CASSQRGGGYTEAFF,TGTGCCAGCAGCCAGAGAGGGGGGGGTTATACTGAAGCTTTCTTT
NA,TRBJ2-3,TRBD2,16,TRBV6-5,CASSYLVAGAQSTQYF,TGTGCCAGCAGTTACTTAGTAGCGGGGGCTCAGAGTACGCAGTATTTT
few,TRBJ2-1,TRBD2,14,TRBV7-6,CASSRTSGVHEQFF,TGTGCCAGCAGCCGGACTAGCGGGGTGCATGAGCAGTTCTTC
NA,TRBJ2-7,NA,15,TRBV1,CTSSQDTRGSHEQYF,TGCACCAGCAGCCAAGATACCAGGGGTAGCCACGAGCAGTACTTC
NA,TRBJ1-1,TRBD1,14,TRBV5-1,CASSPDRGETEAFF,TGCGCCAGCAGCCCGGACAGGGGAGAAACTGAAGCTTTCTTT
NA,TRBJ1-5,NA,16,TRBV10-3,CAISDTGGKGNQPQHF,TGTGCCATCAGTGATACTGGGGGCAAGGGCAATCAGCCCCAGCATTTT
NA,TRBJ1-1,NA,15,TRBV7-2,CASSPPLGGNTEAFF,TGTGCCAGCAGCCCCCCCCTCGGCGGAAACACTGAAGCTTTCTTT
once,TRBJ2-7,TRBD1,14,TRBV19,CASSAPGQSYEQYF,TGTGCCAGTAGTGCACCGGGACAGAGCTACGAGCAGTACTTC
NA,TRBJ1-6,NA,15,TRBV10-2,CASKDRSSYNSPLHF,TGCGCCAGCAAAGACAGGAGCTCCTATAATTCACCCCTCCACTTT
NA,TRBJ2-5,TRBD2,16,TRBV7-3,CASSSPGLAGGETQYF,TGTGCCAGCAGCTCGCCCGGACTAGCGGGGGGAGAGACCCAGTACTTC
NA,TRBJ1-6,TRBD1,17,TRBV30,CAWNRDRDPSYNSPLHF,TGTGCCTGGAACCGAGACAGGGACCCCTCATATAATTCCCCCCTCCACTTT
NA,TRBJ2-2,TRBD2,20,TRBV28,CASSFFLAGARIPDTGELFF,TGTGCCAGCAGTTTTTTTTTAGCGGGGGCCCGTATCCCGGACACCGGGGAGCTGTTTTTT
NA,TRBJ2-3,TRBD2,14,TRBV9,CASSPRLAGHTQYF,TGTGCCAGCAGCCCCAGACTAGCGGGCCATACGCAGTATTTT
NA,TRBJ1-1,NA,17,TRBV5-1,CASSLAGAPSPNTEAFF,TGCGCCAGCAGCTTGGCAGGGGCCCCTTCCCCAAACACTGAAGCTTTCTTT
NA,TRBJ1-6,TRBD1,15,TRBV30,CAWSLMGQVESPLHF,TGTGCCTGGAGTCTTATGGGACAGGTGGAATCACCCCTCCACTTT
NA,TRBJ2-3,NA,16,TRBV9,CASTPSGGVVAGTQYF,TGTGCCAGCACCCCCTCGGGCGGGGTTGTGGCGGGTACGCAGTATTTT
few,TRBJ2-5,NA,16,TRBV5-6,CASSFFDWKKKETQYF,TGTGCCAGCAGCTTTTTTGACTGGAAGAAGAAGGAGACCCAGTACTTC
NA,TRBJ1-3,TRBD1,16,TRBV4-1,CASSQVLGQGRNTIYF,TGCGCCAGCAGCCAAGTTCTCGGACAGGGGAGAAACACCATATATTTT
NA,TRBJ1-5,NA,15,TRBV10-3,CAISRDSPYDQPQHF,TGTGCCATCAGCAGGGACTCTCCTTATGATCAGCCCCAGCATTTT
NA,TRBJ2-1,NA,14,TRBV18,CASSEQSSYNEQFF,TGTGCCAGCTCAGAACAGAGCTCCTACAATGAGCAGTTCTTC
NA,TRBJ2-2,TRBD2,15,TRBV29-1,CSVGQLAGDTGELFF,TGCAGCGTTGGACAGCTCGCGGGGGACACCGGGGAGCTGTTTTTT
NA,TRBJ1-4,TRBD1,15,TRBV7-2,CASSLMTGISEKLFF,TGTGCCAGCAGCTTAATGACAGGGATTAGTGAAAAACTGTTTTTT
NA,TRBJ1-6,NA,14,TRBV5-6,CASSIGQTYSPLHF,TGTGCCAGCAGCATAGGACAGACTTATTCACCCCTCCACTTT
few,TRBJ2-3,TRBD2,15,TRBV6-5,CASRASGDPHNTQYF,TGTGCCAGCAGGGCTAGCGGGGACCCACATAATACGCAGTATTTT
NA,TRBJ1-1,NA,14,TRBV7-9,CASSLLSRDTEAFF,TGTGCCAGCAGCCTCCTCTCTCGAGACACTGAAGCTTTCTTT
NA,TRBJ1-3,NA,11,TRBV6-5,CASPLGNTIYF,TGTGCCAGCCCTCTGGGAAACACCATATATTTT
NA,TRBJ1-1,NA,11,TRBV20-1,CRVEGGTEAFF,TGCAGGGTTGAAGGCGGCACTGAAGCTTTCTTT
NA,TRBJ2-7,TRBD2,19,TRBV28,CASSFLALIGRAGGREQYF,TGTGCCAGCAGTTTTTTGGCCTTGATAGGGAGGGCGGGGGGCCGGGAGCAGTACTTC
NA,TRBJ1-6,NA,14,TRBV27,CASKSGSDNSPLHF,TGTGCCAGCAAATCCGGCAGCGATAATTCACCCCTCCACTTT
NA,TRBJ2-1,TRBD2,16,TRBV2,CASRAGTSHSYNEQFF,TGTGCCAGCAGAGCCGGGACTAGCCATTCCTACAATGAGCAGTTCTTC
NA,TRBJ2-7,TRBD1,16,TRBV2,CASQSRDRGFTYEQYF,TGTGCCAGCCAGTCCAGGGACAGGGGTTTCACCTACGAGCAGTACTTC
NA,TRBJ1-6,NA,18,TRBV5-1,CASSARSPGSSYNSPLHF,TGCGCCAGCAGCGCCCGATCCCCGGGGAGCTCCTATAATTCACCCCTCCACTTT